This T cell receptor (beta chain) originates from a study of T cells after yellow fever vaccination. TCRdb reanalysed the 5' RACE reads using MiXCR and keeps one entry per CDR3 protein. The data show around 350,000 distinct CDR3 sequences, with 11% seen just once and less than 20% held by the top ten. Germline CDR1 LGHNA, CDR2 YSLEER. Trimming left V 0 bases short and J 7 bases short, with 10 bases between. CDR3 length: 15 residues. The clonotype was recovered from a man aged 18 to 29 who received the YFV17D yellow fever vaccine. The sequenced sample was PBMCs, obtained on the day of the first yellow fever vaccination. The V and J genes are TRBV4-3 and TRBJ1-6; D unresolved. This CDR3 reads CASSQDRPGNSPLHF. The CDR3, as DNA: TGCGCCAGCAGCCAAGATCGTCCGGGGAATTCACCCCTCCACTTT.